The rows below give T cell receptor beta chains drawn from one sample of a study of T-cell memory formation after mild COVID-19. TCRdb processed the 5' RACE reads anew with MiXCR; each CDR3 protein has one entry. The sample has some 320,000 distinct CDR3 sequences, 13% to 15% seen once; the top ten hold 20% to 25%. The material sequenced was PBMCs or a T cell subset sorted from them (not recorded which). These receptors all come from a man aged 18 to 30 who had mild COVID-19 (a few samples of this study predate the infection). Cell type and time point are not known. Each CDR3 is given with its conserved first and last residue. Each record gives: V gene, CDR3 length, J gene, CDR3 protein.

V gene: TRBV20-1
CDR3 length: 14
J gene: TRBJ1-1
CDR3 protein: CSARIPSGNTEAFF

V gene: TRBV24-1
CDR3 length: 15
J gene: TRBJ2-1
CDR3 protein: CATSDHTNRDNEQFF

V gene: TRBV6-2/TRBV6-3
CDR3 length: 14
J gene: TRBJ1-1
CDR3 protein: CASSWTGGRTEAFF

V gene: TRBV7-8
CDR3 length: 18
J gene: TRBJ1-6
CDR3 protein: CASSLGARQGRNNSPLHF

V gene: TRBV5-1
CDR3 length: 15
J gene: TRBJ2-1
CDR3 protein: CASKENGPTYNEQFF

V gene: TRBV4-3
CDR3 length: 13
J gene: TRBJ2-3
CDR3 protein: CASSKERADTQYF

V gene: TRBV5-6
CDR3 length: 17
J gene: TRBJ1-2
CDR3 protein: CASNRVLTGTGIFGYTF

V gene: TRBV4-1
CDR3 length: 12
J gene: TRBJ2-2
CDR3 protein: CASSRGDGELFF

V gene: TRBV25-1
CDR3 length: 12
J gene: TRBJ2-5
CDR3 protein: CAAGEGRQTQYF

V gene: TRBV6-2/TRBV6-3
CDR3 length: 12
J gene: TRBJ1-5
CDR3 protein: CASREIYQPQHF

V gene: TRBV10-3
CDR3 length: 13
J gene: TRBJ2-5
CDR3 protein: CAIRGTRGETQYF

V gene: TRBV4-1
CDR3 length: 19
J gene: TRBJ2-5
CDR3 protein: CASSQGSFGLEGGKETQYF

V gene: TRBV5-1
CDR3 length: 13
J gene: TRBJ1-2
CDR3 protein: CASSPGGWDGYTF

V gene: TRBV4-3
CDR3 length: 15
J gene: TRBJ2-3
CDR3 protein: CASSVNSAGTDTQYF